These T cell receptor beta chains were read from a single sample in a study of blood T cell repertoires in COVID-19. TCRdb's table, derived via immunoSEQ multiplex PCR, lists solely in-frame clones and lacks some. Among fewer than 300,000 clones listed, over 70% were seen once. What was sequenced was peripheral blood. The receptors come from a human donor in a cohort sampled during active COVID-19. CDR3s leave out the opening cysteine and the closing phenylalanine or tryptophan. Clone size is shown for a subset of rows, as once, few, many or a class of expanded clone.

CDR3 protein: ASSYRVEQY
V gene: TRBV28
J gene: TRBJ2-7
clone size: NA

CDR3 protein: ASSWELSYEQY
V gene: TRBV6-5
J gene: TRBJ2-7
clone size: NA

CDR3 protein: ASSKKRQGVTDTQY
V gene: TRBV5-4
J gene: TRBJ2-3
clone size: NA

CDR3 protein: ASSVSGIAYEQY
V gene: TRBV6-1
J gene: TRBJ2-7
clone size: NA

CDR3 protein: ASSVGTGQETQY
V gene: TRBV7-9
J gene: TRBJ2-5
clone size: NA

CDR3 protein: ASSPRLGEETQY
V gene: TRBV11-2
J gene: TRBJ2-5
clone size: NA

CDR3 protein: ASSQNTGELF
V gene: TRBV12-3/TRBV12-4
J gene: TRBJ2-2
clone size: NA

CDR3 protein: ASSLSPGQYYTEAF
V gene: TRBV27
J gene: TRBJ1-1
clone size: NA

CDR3 protein: ASSSTGGVGGNTIY
V gene: TRBV7-2
J gene: TRBJ1-3
clone size: NA

CDR3 protein: ASSLVPGRSGNEQF
V gene: TRBV5-1
J gene: TRBJ2-1
clone size: NA

CDR3 protein: ASAGQVTDTQY
V gene: TRBV5-4
J gene: TRBJ2-3
clone size: NA

CDR3 protein: ASSQGVAGLDTQY
V gene: TRBV4-2
J gene: TRBJ2-3
clone size: NA

CDR3 protein: ASSSWLAKNIQY
V gene: TRBV19
J gene: TRBJ2-4
clone size: NA

CDR3 protein: ASSLSRDRVSMNTEAF
V gene: TRBV11-2
J gene: TRBJ1-1
clone size: NA

CDR3 protein: ASRGTGAHNEQF
V gene: TRBV2
J gene: TRBJ2-1
clone size: NA

CDR3 protein: ASSLGQGKPLH
V gene: TRBV11-3
J gene: TRBJ1-6
clone size: NA

CDR3 protein: ASSLNRGRLAGDRSYEQY
V gene: TRBV18
J gene: TRBJ2-7
clone size: NA

CDR3 protein: SVESARTWRNTEAF
V gene: TRBV29-1
J gene: TRBJ1-1
clone size: once

CDR3 protein: ASSQEDSGAYEQY
V gene: TRBV4-2
J gene: TRBJ2-7
clone size: NA

CDR3 protein: ASSMVAGGLTDTQY
V gene: TRBV7-6
J gene: TRBJ2-3
clone size: NA

CDR3 protein: AIRGSTGELNTEAF
V gene: TRBV10-3
J gene: TRBJ1-1
clone size: NA

CDR3 protein: ASSYPRDRGRKNEQF
V gene: TRBV5-1
J gene: TRBJ2-1
clone size: NA

CDR3 protein: ASSLVPEGAEAF
V gene: TRBV7-9
J gene: TRBJ1-1
clone size: NA